A single T cell receptor (beta chain) is shown here with its context. Its antigen is as yet unknown. Assay: immunoSEQ multiplex PCR; the TCRdb copy retains only in-frame clones and omits some. This table has hundreds of thousands of clones, about nine tenths appearing once. The data derive from a study of cytomegalovirus exposure and HLA in healthy donors. Study results and limitations: With high specificity and sensitivity, the classifier reportedly diagnosed cytomegalovirus status.

Source material: PBMCs. The sequence was collected from a woman younger than 30 in good health and CMV-seropositive.

Here the CDR3 reads CASRGLETSGANVLTF. The CDR3 DNA sequence: TGTGCCAGCAGAGGACTTGAAACCTCTGGGGCCAACGTCCTGACTTTC. The V and J genes are TRBV27 and TRBJ2-6; possibly TRBD2 for D (5 bases). The CDR3 length is 16 residues. Germline loops: CDR1 MNHEY, CDR2 SMNVEV (reference sequence). V was cut by 6 bases and J by 0 bases, with 12 bases left in between.